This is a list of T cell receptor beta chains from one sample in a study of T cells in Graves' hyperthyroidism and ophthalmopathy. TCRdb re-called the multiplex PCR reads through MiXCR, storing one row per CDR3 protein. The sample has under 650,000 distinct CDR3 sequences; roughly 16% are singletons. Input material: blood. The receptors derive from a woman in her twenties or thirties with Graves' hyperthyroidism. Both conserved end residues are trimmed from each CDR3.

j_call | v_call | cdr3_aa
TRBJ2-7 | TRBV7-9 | ASSLSGSPYEQY
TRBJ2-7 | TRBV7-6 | ASSSTGTHSYEQY
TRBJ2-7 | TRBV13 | ASSLDGGVPYEQY
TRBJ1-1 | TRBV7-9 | ASSLEGARNTEAF
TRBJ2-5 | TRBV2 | ARGPSGEKETQY
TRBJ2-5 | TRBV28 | ASSLFQGQAETQY
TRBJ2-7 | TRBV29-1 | SVGTGGGEQY
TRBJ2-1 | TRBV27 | ASSPSGGWSSNEQF
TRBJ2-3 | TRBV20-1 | SANLEVPDTQY
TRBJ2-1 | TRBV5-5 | ASSLLVTGEQF
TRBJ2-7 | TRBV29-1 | SVVTGSYEQY
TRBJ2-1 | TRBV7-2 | ASSLHSANEQF
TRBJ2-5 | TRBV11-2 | ASSPGTSAPNKKETQY
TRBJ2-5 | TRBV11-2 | ASSLDPGLSGTENQY
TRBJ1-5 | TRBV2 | ASSERQGAPGPQH
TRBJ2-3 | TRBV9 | TSSGAVNTDTQY
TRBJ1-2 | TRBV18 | ASSPDSDYGYT
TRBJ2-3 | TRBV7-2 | ASSFEAGTQY
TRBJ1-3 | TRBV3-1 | ASSQVKSSGNTIY
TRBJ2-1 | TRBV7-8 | ASSLHNYPYNEQF
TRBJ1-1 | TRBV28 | ASSGINPEAF
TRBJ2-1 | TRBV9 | ASSVGGRNEQF
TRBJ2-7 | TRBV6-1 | ATLGAGEQY
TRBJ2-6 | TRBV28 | ASSFPTLSGANVLT
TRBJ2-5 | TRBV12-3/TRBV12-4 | ASSLFRPQETQY
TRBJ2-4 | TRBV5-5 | ASSLGPKNIQY